In its sample, the clone carrying this T cell receptor beta chain was seen many times. The antigen is undetermined. MiXCR, run by TCRdb on the PCR reads, gives a single entry per CDR3 protein. The data hold about 630,000 distinct CDR3 sequences, with about 25% observed a single time. This sample was included in a study of molecular identifiers for immune sequencing clone quantification. Whole-study results and caveats: Detecting spiked Jurkat TCR RNA from one cell among around 930,000 naive cells was reportedly possible.

Germline V gene lookup returns CDR1 MNHEY and CDR2 SVGEGT. The CDR3 consists of 18 residues. V lost 6 bases and J lost 2; bases outside the gene matches: 16. The chain links TRBV6-2 or TRBV6-3 to TRBJ2-5; 9 nucleotides agree with TRBD1. This TCR came from a human donor in good health. Some libraries in this study had Jurkat cell RNA spiked in. Sequenced: naive CD8+ T cells from blood, with Jurkat cell RNA spiked in. The subset here: FACS-sorted CD8+CD4-CCR7+CD45RA+ naive T cells. Here the CDR3 DNA reads TGTGCCAGCAGCCGCGCTACTAATTACAGGGGGCGTCAAGAGACCCAGTACTTC. It translates to CASSRATNYRGRQETQYF.